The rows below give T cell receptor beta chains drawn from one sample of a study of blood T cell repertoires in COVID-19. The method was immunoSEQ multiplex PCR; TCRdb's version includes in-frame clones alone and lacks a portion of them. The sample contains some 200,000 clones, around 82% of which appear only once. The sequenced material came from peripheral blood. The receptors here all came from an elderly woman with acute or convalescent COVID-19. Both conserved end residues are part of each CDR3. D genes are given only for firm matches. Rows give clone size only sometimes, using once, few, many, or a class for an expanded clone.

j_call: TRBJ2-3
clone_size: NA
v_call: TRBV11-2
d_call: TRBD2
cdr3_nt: TGTGCCAGCAGCTTAGGAAGACTAGCGGGGTCTCTAGGGGCAGATACGCAGTATTTT
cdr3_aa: CASSLGRLAGSLGADTQYF

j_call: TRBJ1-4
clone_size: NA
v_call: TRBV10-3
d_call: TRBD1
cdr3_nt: TGTGCCATCAGTGAGCCTGACAGGGATGGTGAAAAACTGTTTTTT
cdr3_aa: CAISEPDRDGEKLFF

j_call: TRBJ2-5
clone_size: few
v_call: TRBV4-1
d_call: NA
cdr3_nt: TGCGCCAGCAGCCAAGTTTCCAGGGTTGAAGAGACCCAGTACTTC
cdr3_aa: CASSQVSRVEETQYF

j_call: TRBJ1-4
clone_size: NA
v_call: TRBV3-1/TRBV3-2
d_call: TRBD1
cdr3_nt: TGTGCCAGCAGCCAAGATCGAAGGGGGCGCGGAGGCGAAAAACTGTTTTTT
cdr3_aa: CASSQDRRGRGGEKLFF

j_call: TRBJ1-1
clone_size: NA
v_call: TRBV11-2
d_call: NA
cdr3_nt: TGTGCCAGCAGCTTAGACAGGGACACTGAAGCTTTCTTT
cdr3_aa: CASSLDRDTEAFF

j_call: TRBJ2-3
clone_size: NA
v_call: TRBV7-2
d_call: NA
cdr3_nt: TGTGCCAGCAGCTTAGATTCGGGTCCAGATACGCAGTATTTT
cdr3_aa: CASSLDSGPDTQYF

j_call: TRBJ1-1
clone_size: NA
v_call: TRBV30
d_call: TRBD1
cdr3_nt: TGTGCCTGGAGTGAAGGGACAGGGGGGCCTTTTGAAATGAACACTGAAGCTTTCTTT
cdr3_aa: CAWSEGTGGPFEMNTEAFF

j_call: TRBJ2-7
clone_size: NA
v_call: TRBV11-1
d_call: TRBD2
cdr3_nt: TGTGCCAGCAGCTTGACTAGCGGGAGCTCCTACGAGCAGTACTTC
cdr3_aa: CASSLTSGSSYEQYF

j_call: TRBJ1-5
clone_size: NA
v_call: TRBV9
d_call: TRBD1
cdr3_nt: TGTGCCAGCAGCGTAGGCGGGCAGGGGGCTCAGCCCCAGCATTTT
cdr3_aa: CASSVGGQGAQPQHF

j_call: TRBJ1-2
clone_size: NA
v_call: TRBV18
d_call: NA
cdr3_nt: TGTGCCAGCTCATCCGGACAGAACTATGGCTACACCTTC
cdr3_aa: CASSSGQNYGYTF

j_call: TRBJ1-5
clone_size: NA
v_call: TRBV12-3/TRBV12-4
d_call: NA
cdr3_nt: TGTGCCAGCAGCCAGGGGTTCAATCAGCCCCAGCATTTT
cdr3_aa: CASSQGFNQPQHF

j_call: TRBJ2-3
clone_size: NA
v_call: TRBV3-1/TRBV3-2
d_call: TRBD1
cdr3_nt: TGTGCCAGCAGCCACCAGGGGGCAGATACGCAGTATTTT
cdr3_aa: CASSHQGADTQYF

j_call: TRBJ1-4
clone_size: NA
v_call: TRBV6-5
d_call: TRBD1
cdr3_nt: TGTGCCAGCACCTCATCGGGCTTAGGGGGCGAAAAACTGTTTTTT
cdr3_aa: CASTSSGLGGEKLFF

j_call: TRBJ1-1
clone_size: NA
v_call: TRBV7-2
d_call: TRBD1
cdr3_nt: TGTGCCAGCAGCTCCCGGACAGGGCCAGGGACTGAAGCTTTCTTT
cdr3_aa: CASSSRTGPGTEAFF

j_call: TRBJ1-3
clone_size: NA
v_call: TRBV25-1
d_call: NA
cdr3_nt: TGTGCCAGCGGCAAGGGAGGGGGAAACACCATATATTTT
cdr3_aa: CASGKGGGNTIYF

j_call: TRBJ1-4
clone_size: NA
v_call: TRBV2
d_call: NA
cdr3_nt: TGTGCCAGCAGTGAAGAAGGGGGAGGGAATGAAAAACTGTTTTTT
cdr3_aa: CASSEEGGGNEKLFF

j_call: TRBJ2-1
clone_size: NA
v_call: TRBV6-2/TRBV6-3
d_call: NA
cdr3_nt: TGTGCCAGCAGTTTGGGGGGGGGCTGGCCGGCTGAGCAGTTCTTC
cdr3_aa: CASSLGGGWPAEQFF

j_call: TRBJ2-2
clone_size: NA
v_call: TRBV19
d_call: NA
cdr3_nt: TGTGCCAGTAGTGGGGGGGACACCAGACTTCAATCGGACACCGGGGAGCTGTTTTTT
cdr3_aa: CASSGGDTRLQSDTGELFF

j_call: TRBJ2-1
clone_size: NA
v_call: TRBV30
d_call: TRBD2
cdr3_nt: TGTGCCTGGAGTCAACTAGCGGGAGCCTTGGTCAATGAGCAGTTCTTC
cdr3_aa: CAWSQLAGALVNEQFF

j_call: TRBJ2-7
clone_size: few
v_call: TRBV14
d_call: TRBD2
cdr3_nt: TGTGCCAGCAGCCCCCCGGGTAGCGGGAGCTACGAGCAGTACTTC
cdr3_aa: CASSPPGSGSYEQYF

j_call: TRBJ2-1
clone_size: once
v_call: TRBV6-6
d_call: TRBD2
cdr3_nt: TGTGCCAGCAGACCTAGACTAGCGTCCTACAATGAGCAGTTCTTC
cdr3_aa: CASRPRLASYNEQFF

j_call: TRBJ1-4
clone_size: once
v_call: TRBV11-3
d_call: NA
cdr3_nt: TGTGCCAGCAGCCCTCCCGGGAACACTGATCACAATGAAAAACTGTTTTTT
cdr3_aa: CASSPPGNTDHNEKLFF

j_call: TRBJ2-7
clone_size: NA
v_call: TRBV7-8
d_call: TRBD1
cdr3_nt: TGTGCCAGCAGCCAGAACGTCGGGACAGGGAGGCCCTACGAGCAGTACTTC
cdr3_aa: CASSQNVGTGRPYEQYF

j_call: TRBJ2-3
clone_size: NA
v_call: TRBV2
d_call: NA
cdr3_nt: TGTGCCAGCGTCCGGGAGCCCAGCACAGATACGCAGTATTTT
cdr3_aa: CASVREPSTDTQYF

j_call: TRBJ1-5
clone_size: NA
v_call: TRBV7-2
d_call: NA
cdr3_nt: TGTGCCAGCTCGCAGAGGGCCGGGCAGCCCCAGCATTTT
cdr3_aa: CASSQRAGQPQHF

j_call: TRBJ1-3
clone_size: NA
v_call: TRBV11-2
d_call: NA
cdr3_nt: TGTGCCAGCAGCCCCGACAGGTACTATGGAAACACCATATATTTT
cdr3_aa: CASSPDRYYGNTIYF

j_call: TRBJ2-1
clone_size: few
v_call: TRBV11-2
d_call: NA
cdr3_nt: TGTGCCAGCAGCTTAGACCGGGACACCGAGCAGTTCTTC
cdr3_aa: CASSLDRDTEQFF

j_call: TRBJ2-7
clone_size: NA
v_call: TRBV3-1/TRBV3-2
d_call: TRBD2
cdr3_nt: TGTGCCAGCAGCCGAGGGACTAGCGGGATCTACGAGCAGTACTTC
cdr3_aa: CASSRGTSGIYEQYF

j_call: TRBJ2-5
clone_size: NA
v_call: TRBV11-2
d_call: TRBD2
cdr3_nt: TGTGCCAGCAGCCCAAGGTCGGGGGGGCTGGGGACCCAGTACTTC
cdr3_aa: CASSPRSGGLGTQYF

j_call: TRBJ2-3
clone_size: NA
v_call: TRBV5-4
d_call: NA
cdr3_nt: TGTGCCAGCAGCTTGGAAACAGGGTTCACAGATACGCAGTATTTT
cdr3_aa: CASSLETGFTDTQYF

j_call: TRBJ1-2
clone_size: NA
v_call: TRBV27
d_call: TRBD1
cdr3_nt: TGTGCCAGCAGTTTCCGGGACAGGGATGGCTACACCTTC
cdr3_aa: CASSFRDRDGYTF

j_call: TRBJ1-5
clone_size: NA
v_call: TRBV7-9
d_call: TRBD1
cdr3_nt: TGTGCCAGCAGCGGTACGGCCGACAGGGGTGGCAGCAATCAGCCCCAGCATTTT
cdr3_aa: CASSGTADRGGSNQPQHF

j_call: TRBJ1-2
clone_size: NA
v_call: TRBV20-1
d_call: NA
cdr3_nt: TGCAGTGCGGCCGACACCTATGGCTACACCTTC
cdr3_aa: CSAADTYGYTF

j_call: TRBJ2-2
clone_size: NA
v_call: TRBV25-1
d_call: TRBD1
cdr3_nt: TGTGCCAGCAGTGTTGGGACAGCGAACACCGGGGAGCTGTTTTTT
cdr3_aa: CASSVGTANTGELFF

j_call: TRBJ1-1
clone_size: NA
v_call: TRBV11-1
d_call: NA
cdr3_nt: TGTGCCAGCAGCCCGAATTTAGGGAGTGAAGCTTTCTTT
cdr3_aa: CASSPNLGSEAFF

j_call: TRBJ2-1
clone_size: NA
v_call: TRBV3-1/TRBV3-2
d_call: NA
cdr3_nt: TGTGCCAGCAGCCAAGATTCAGGGGTGAGCTCCTACAATGAGCAGTTCTTC
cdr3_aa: CASSQDSGVSSYNEQFF

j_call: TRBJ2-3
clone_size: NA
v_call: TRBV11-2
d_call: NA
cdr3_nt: TGTGCCAGCAGCCCGGTAGGGGGATCTAGCACAGATACGCAGTATTTT
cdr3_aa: CASSPVGGSSTDTQYF

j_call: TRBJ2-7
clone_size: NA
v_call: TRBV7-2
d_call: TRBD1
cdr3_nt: TGTGCCAGCAGCCTTAGACAGGGGGCATCCTACGAGCAGTACTTC
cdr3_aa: CASSLRQGASYEQYF

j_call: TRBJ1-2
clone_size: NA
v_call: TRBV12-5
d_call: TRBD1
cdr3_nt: TGTGCTAGTGGTTTGGACCCAACCGGGACAGATGGCTACACCTTC
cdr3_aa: CASGLDPTGTDGYTF

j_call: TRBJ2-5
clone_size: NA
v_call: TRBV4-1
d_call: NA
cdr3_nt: TGCGCCAGCAGCCTAGTGGTCCAAGAGACCCAGTACTTC
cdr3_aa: CASSLVVQETQYF

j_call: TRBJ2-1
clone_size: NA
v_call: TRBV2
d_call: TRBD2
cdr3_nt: TGTGCCAGTCGGACTAGCGTAATATCTGAGCAGTTCTTC
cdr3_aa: CASRTSVISEQFF

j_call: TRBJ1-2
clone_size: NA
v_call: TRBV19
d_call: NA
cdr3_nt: TGTGCCAGTAGTATAGGGGCCGAGCCCTATGGCTACACCTTC
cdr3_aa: CASSIGAEPYGYTF

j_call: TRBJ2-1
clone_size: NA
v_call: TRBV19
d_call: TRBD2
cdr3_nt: TGTGCCAGTAGTATCGACCGTGGGACTAGCCTTTACAATGAGCAGTTCTTC
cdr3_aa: CASSIDRGTSLYNEQFF